Shown below are 12 T cell receptor beta chains from a single sample sequenced in a study of T cell responses to AZD1222 COVID-19 vaccine. The assay was immunoSEQ multiplex PCR, and TCRdb's table has in-frame clones only and misses some. Of 140,000 or so clones listed, roughly nine tenths are singletons. The starting material was peripheral blood, obtained 28 days after the second dose of the MenACWY control vaccine. These receptors all come from an adult who received the MenACWY meningococcal vaccine as a control.

This sequence joins TRBV28 and TRBJ2-7; TRBD1 aligns across 11 bases. The ends lost 4 bases at V and 3 bases at J; junction bases unmatched: 8. Germline V gene sequence: CDR1 MDHEN, CDR2 SYDVKM. This CDR3 contains 16 residues. As DNA, the CDR3 is TGTGCCAGCAGTTGGACAGGGGGCGGTAGGGTCTACGAGCAGTACTTC. It translates to CASSWTGGGRVYEQYF.

V gene TRBV10-3 combines with J gene TRBJ1-5; the D is unclear. Germline CDR1 and CDR2: ENHRY and SYGVKD. V shed 0 bases and J shed 12 bases, with 18 bases lying between them. This CDR3 has 15 amino acids. The CDR3 bases are TGTGCCATCAGTGAGTCGACGGGCGCCAATTTTGTCCAGCATTTT. This codes for CAISESTGANFVQHF.

The chain recombines TRBV24-1 with TRBJ2-3; 7 bases match TRBD2. There are 15 residues in the CDR3. V lost 0 bases and J lost 3; bases outside the gene matches: 2. The germline V gene has CDR1 KGHDR and CDR2 SFDVKD. The CDR3, as DNA: TGTGCCACCAGTGATTTGGCGGGAGTAACAGATACGCAGTATTTT. It encodes CATSDLAGVTDTQYF.

J is TRBJ2-1 and V is TRBV27, with 14 bases fitting TRBD2. The V gene end was trimmed by 8 bases and the J gene end by 0 bases; junction bases not matched to a gene: 9. Germline V gives CDR1 MNHEY, CDR2 SMNVEV (reference sequence). CDR3 size: 18 residues. The CDR3: CASVGLAGAHSSYNEQFF. CDR3 nucleotides: TGTGCCAGCGTGGGACTAGCGGGAGCCCATAGCTCCTACAATGAGCAGTTCTTC.

The rearrangement uses TRBV25-1 and TRBJ2-2, with D perhaps TRBD2 (5 bases). The CDR3 is 12 amino acids. Germline V CDR1 and CDR2: MGHDK, SYGVNS. V lost 6 bases, J lost 5 bases, and 7 bases lay in between. The CDR3 DNA is TGTGCCAGCAGAACGGGAACCGGGGAGCTGTTTTTT. As protein: CASRTGTGELFF.

Worth noting for this clone: At the DNA level, this CDR3 is encoded by other sequences in the same sample as well. This chain uses TRBV3-1 (or the pseudogene TRBV3-2) with TRBJ2-4; D might be TRBD1 (6 bases). The germline V gene encodes CDR1 LGHDT and CDR2 YNNKEL (reference sequence). The CDR3 runs to 14 residues. The V gene lost 4 bases and the J gene lost 0 bases, with 7 bases spanning the gap. The CDR3, as DNA: TGTGCCAGCAGCCTACAGGGAGCCAAAAACATTCAGTACTTC. Translation gives CASSLQGAKNIQYF.

This chain links TRBV20-1 with TRBJ2-5, with 11 nucleotides matching TRBD2. V shed 6 bases, J shed 4 bases, and the junction held 7 bases outside the gene matches. The CDR3 sequence is 14 residues long. From germline, CDR1 is DFQATT and CDR2 SNEGSKA (reference sequence). The CDR3 region has the DNA TGCAGTGCGAGTACCGGGACTAGCGGAGAGACCCAGTACTTC. It encodes CSASTGTSGETQYF.

The genes are TRBV11-1 and TRBJ1-6; D remains ambiguous. V was pared by 6 bases and J by 7 bases, with 7 bases between. Germline V gene lookup returns CDR1 SGHAT and CDR2 FQDESV (reference sequence). The CDR3 totals 12 residues. In DNA form, the CDR3 reads TGTGCCAGCAGAAACGGGAATTCACCCCTCCACTTT. It encodes CASRNGNSPLHF.

CDR3: CASSQDRGRYNSPLHF. Written as DNA, the CDR3 is TGCGCCAGCAGCCAAGACAGGGGTCGTTATAATTCACCCCTCCACTTT. The V and J genes are TRBV4-3 and TRBJ1-6; D is perhaps TRBD1 (6 bases). The CDR3 runs to 16 residues. Trimming took 0 bases from V and 4 from J, leaving 10 bases between them. Germline loops: CDR1 LGHNA, CDR2 YSLEER.

This chain joins TRBV7-3 and TRBJ2-2, with D unclear. The CDR3 has 15 residues. V lost 3 bases and J 0 bases, leaving 8 bases between the germline ends. CDR1 is SGHTA, CDR2 FQGTGA, per germline. The CDR3 bases are TGTGCCAGCAGCTTGAATGGTCCGAACACCGGGGAGCTGTTTTTT. It yields the protein CASSLNGPNTGELFF.

The chain recombines TRBV28 with TRBJ2-3; TRBD1 agrees at 9 bases. Germline V gene sequence: CDR1 MDHEN, CDR2 SYDVKM. The V gene end was trimmed by 5 bases and the J gene end by 1 base; junction bases not matched to a gene: 4. This CDR3 has 15 amino acids. The DNA of the CDR3 is TGTGCCAGCAGTGACCGGGACAGGGGCACAGATACGCAGTATTTT. Translated, it gives CASSDRDRGTDTQYF. The full variable domain, rest sourced from reference TRBV28 and TRBJ2-3, is DVKVTQSSRYLVKRTGEKVFLECVQDMDHENMFWYRQDPGLGLRLIYFSYDVKMKEKGDIPEGYSVSREKKERFSLILESASTNQTSMYLCASSDRDRGTDTQYFGPGTRLTVL.

Here the CDR3 reads CASSLNGGPGREQFF. DNA of the CDR3: TGTGCCAGCAGCTTGAACGGGGGACCGGGTCGGGAGCAGTTCTTC. The chain links TRBV7-3 to TRBJ2-1, with a possible D match to TRBD2 (6 bases). CDR1 is SGHTA and CDR2 is FQGTGA in the germline V gene. V was cut by 3 bases and J by 10 bases, with 19 bases left in between. This CDR3 is 15 amino acids long.